The next 8 T cell receptor beta chains were all read from a single sample in a study of vaccination and CD4 T cells after COVID-19. Treatment in this sample: 10-day PBMC culture with coronavirus spike peptide pools or control peptides (ViraFEST assay). No antigen has been assigned to these receptors. The Oncomine TCR Beta short-read assay was what sequenced the DNA obtained from cultured CD4+ T cells. TCRdb re-derived calls from the PCR reads in MiXCR, one entry per CDR3 protein. The sample carries some 12,000 distinct CDR3 sequences, 43% recorded once. Sequencing was carried out using CD4+ T cells from blood, cultured in vitro. These receptors all stem from a human donor who had recovered from COVID-19.

This clonotype was picked up a small number of times. The J gene is TRBJ2-5, the V gene TRBV7-8; tentatively, D is TRBD2 (6 bases). CDR3 size: 13 residues. Germline values: CDR1 SGHVS, CDR2 FQNEAQ. V was cut by 5 bases and J by 1 base, with 8 bases left in between. CDR3 residues: CASSRDSQETQYF. The CDR3 DNA reads TGTGCCAGCAGCCGGGACTCCCAAGAGACCCAGTACTTC.

The chain has TRBV20-1 and TRBJ1-1; D gene unclear. Germline CDR1 and CDR2: DFQATT and SNEGSKA (reference sequence). Trimming shortened V by 0 bases and J by 1 base, and 9 bases separated the two germline ends. The CDR3 is made up of 14 amino acids. CDR3 residues: CSARDRRKNTEAFF. In nucleotides, the CDR3 is TGCAGTGCTAGAGACCGACGGAAGAACACTGAAGCTTTCTTT.

This clonotype was detected only once. The chain has TRBV30 and TRBJ1-4; D is unclear. V lost 2 bases to trimming and J lost 0 bases, with 7 bases between them. CDR1 and CDR2 from the germline V gene are GTSNPN and SVGIG (reference sequence). The CDR3 has 14 residues. The CDR3 nucleotides are TGTGCCTGGAGTTGGGGTGCAACTAATGAAAAACTGTTTTTT. Translating gives CAWSWGATNEKLFF.

This clonotype occurred a few times. The chain uses TRBV19 and TRBJ1-2, with TRBD1 as a possible D gene (6 bases). Deletions cut 3 bases from V and 1 base from J, with 12 bases between. CDR1 is LNHDA, CDR2 SQIVND, per germline (reference sequence). The CDR3 runs to 15 residues. The CDR3 coding sequence is TGTGCCAGTAGTATGATAGAACAGGGTAACTATGGCTACACCTTC. As protein: CASSMIEQGNYGYTF.

The V and J genes are TRBV7-2 and TRBJ2-3; 9 nucleotides align to TRBD1. The CDR3 extends over 17 amino acids. Germline assignment: CDR1 SGHTA and CDR2 FQGNSA. V lost 4 bases to trimming and J lost 1 base; unmatched junction nucleotides: 9. The CDR3: CASSSDLGQGGTDTQYF. The CDR3 region has the DNA TGTGCCAGCAGCTCGGACCTGGGACAGGGAGGCACAGATACGCAGTATTTT.

This clonotype was seen a few times. The chain has TRBV5-1 and TRBJ2-4; a possible D gene is TRBD2 (6 bases). The CDR3 is 12 residues long. The germline V gene encodes CDR1 SGHRS and CDR2 YFSETQ. Trimming took 0 bases from V and 9 from J, leaving 7 bases between them. The CDR3 DNA follows: TGCGCCAGCAGCTTGGCGGGGGTCATTCAGTACTTC. Protein: CASSLAGVIQYF. Complete variable domain (other parts from reference TRBV5-1 and TRBJ2-4): KAGVTQTPRYLIKTRGQQVTLSCSPISGHRSVSWYQQTPGQGLQFLFEYFSETQRNKGNFPGRFSGRQFSNSRSEMNVSTLELGDSALYLCASSLAGVIQYFGAGTRLSVL.

This chain uses TRBV7-9 with TRBJ1-4, with TRBD1 matching 8 bases. Germline CDR1 reads SEHNR; CDR2 reads FQNEAQ (reference sequence). This CDR3 has 14 amino acids. Trimming cost V 5 bases and J 7 bases; bases outside gene matches: 6. This chain's CDR3 is CASSVRGPAEKLFF. The CDR3 DNA sequence: TGTGCCAGCAGCGTCAGGGGGCCGGCTGAAAAACTGTTTTTT.

The chain couples TRBV24-1 to TRBJ2-3; TRBD1 is a possible D gene (5 bases). The germline V gene has CDR1 KGHDR and CDR2 SFDVKD. CDR3 length: 13 amino acids. Trimming took off 2 bases at V and 6 bases at J, with 8 bases between the two ends. The CDR3 coding sequence is TGTGCCACCAGTGATTCACCAGGGGATACGCAGTATTTT. Amino acid sequence: CATSDSPGDTQYF.